This entry lists 26 T cell receptor beta chains sequenced from one sample in a study of CD8 T cells in Susac syndrome. An input of roughly 0.5 to 1 ug of RNA was subjected to reverse transcription using random hexamers. Using its own MiXCR run on the immunoSEQ multiplex PCR reads, TCRdb lists one record per CDR3 protein. Seen here are about 400,000 distinct CDR3 sequences, more than 80% observed once, and the top ten hold approximately 0.12%. The sequenced sample was CD8+ T cells from PBMCs. All receptors come from a human donor with multiple sclerosis.

The CDR3 region has the DNA TGTGCCAGCAGTTTATGGGGCGGGGAGGGCAATGAGCAGTTCTTC. Its translation is CASSLWGGEGNEQFF. The chain carries TRBV27 and TRBJ2-1; TRBD2 aligns across 7 bases. Per the germline V gene, CDR1 is MNHEY and CDR2 is SMNVEV (reference sequence). This CDR3 has 15 amino acids. V shed 1 base, J shed 6 bases, and the junction held 6 bases outside the gene matches.

This clonotype was detected once. This chain connects TRBV4-1 to TRBJ2-1; D is unresolved. V lost 4 bases to trimming and J lost 5 bases, with 12 bases between them. The CDR3 covers 14 residues. CDR1 and CDR2 from the germline V gene are MGHRA and YSYEKL. The CDR3 region has the DNA TGCGCCAGCAGCCCAGTCGGCAGTAACAATGAGCAGTTCTTC. Amino acids: CASSPVGSNNEQFF.

The rearrangement uses TRBV27 and TRBJ2-1; TRBD2 aligns across 10 bases. The germline V gene encodes CDR1 MNHEY and CDR2 SMNVEV (reference sequence). Trimming cost V 3 bases and J 6 bases; bases outside gene matches: 8. The CDR3 consists of 16 residues. CDR3 loop: CASSFQTSGLSNEQFF. The CDR3 nucleotides read TGTGCCAGCAGTTTCCAGACTAGCGGGTTGAGCAATGAGCAGTTCTTC.

The V call is TRBV7-9, the J call TRBJ1-2; no definite D call. The CDR3 sequence is 14 residues long. CDR1 is SEHNR, CDR2 FQNEAQ, per germline (reference sequence). V lost 5 bases and J lost 3, with 13 bases in between. CDR3 sequence reads: CASSTSKVDYGYTF. CDR3 DNA: TGTGCCAGCAGCACCTCCAAGGTAGACTATGGCTACACCTTC.

V gene TRBV2 combines with J gene TRBJ2-3, with D perhaps TRBD1 or TRBD2 (5 bases each). Germline CDR1 reads SNHLY; CDR2 reads FYNNEI. V was cut by 9 bases and J by 4 bases, with 20 bases left in between. The CDR3 covers 15 residues. CDR3 amino acids: CASLPGPTLPDTQYF. CDR3 sequence (DNA): TGTGCCAGTCTCCCGGGGCCGACCCTTCCAGATACGCAGTATTTT.

The CDR3 reads CASSQDRLAGASETQYF. The DNA of the CDR3 is TGTGCCAGCAGCCAAGATCGCCTAGCGGGAGCCTCAGAGACCCAGTACTTC. This chain joins TRBV14 and TRBJ2-5, with 10 bases matching TRBD2. J was trimmed by 4 bases and V by 0 bases; bases with no gene match: 8. The CDR3 loop spans 17 amino acids. Germline values: CDR1 SGHDN, CDR2 FVKESK.

CDR3 sequence (DNA): TGTGCCAGCCCAGGGGGCAATGGCTACGAGCAGTACTTC. Protein sequence: CASPGGNGYEQYF. The chain carries TRBV2 and TRBJ2-7; TRBD1 matches 8 bases. Looked up from germline, CDR1 is SNHLY and CDR2 is FYNNEI. Losses at the gene ends were 8 bases for V and 3 bases for J; bases not matched to a gene: 6. The CDR3 spans 13 residues.

The gene calls are TRBV4-1 and TRBJ2-7; D is ambiguous. V dropped 1 base and J dropped 0 bases, with 7 bases sitting between them. CDR1 is MGHRA, CDR2 YSYEKL, per germline. This CDR3 comprises 14 residues. CDR3 sequence reads: CASSQVGFSYEQYF. For the CDR3, the DNA is TGCGCCAGCAGCCAAGTGGGCTTCTCCTACGAGCAGTACTTC.

This clonotype occurred a few times. The chain has TRBV5-1 and TRBJ1-1, with TRBD1 matching over 7 bases. Germline assignment: CDR1 SGHRS and CDR2 YFSETQ. The CDR3 covers 14 residues. The V and J ends lost 4 bases and 0 bases, in that order; junction bases with no gene match: 3. The CDR3 sequence is CASSAGQMNTEAFF. DNA for the CDR3: TGCGCCAGCAGCGCGGGACAGATGAACACTGAAGCTTTCTTT.

The J gene is TRBJ1-2, the V gene TRBV2; 7 bases are a match to TRBD1. The CDR3 sequence is 15 residues long. Germline V CDR1 and CDR2: SNHLY, FYNNEI. J lost 3 bases, V lost 2 bases, and 6 bases had no gene match. The CDR3 sequence is CASSEWQGGDYGYTF. CDR3 bases: TGTGCCAGCAGTGAATGGCAGGGGGGCGACTATGGCTACACCTTC.

The rearrangement uses TRBV19 and TRBJ2-5; D unresolved. V was shortened by 4 bases and J by 1 base, with 13 bases between the two germline ends. The CDR3 has 15 amino acids. CDR1 LNHDA and CDR2 SQIVND come from the germline V gene (reference sequence). CDR3 amino acids: CASSTWYSSQETQYF. Written as DNA, the CDR3 is TGTGCCAGTAGTACTTGGTACAGTAGCCAAGAGACCCAGTACTTC.

About this clonotype itself: The CDR3 ends on some other residue instead of the conserved phenylalanine or tryptophan, so this is likely a read error. The rearrangement uses TRBV2 and TRBJ2-1; D ambiguous. Trimming cost V 0 bases and J 4 bases, with 16 bases left between them. The CDR3 contains 17 residues. In germline, CDR1 is SNHLY, CDR2 FYNNEI. The CDR3 region is CASSEAGTEQYYNEQFL. CDR3 nucleotides: TGTGCCAGCAGTGAAGCGGGAACAGAGCAATATTACAATGAGCAGTTCCTC.

The chain has TRBV5-5 and TRBJ2-7, with 10 bases aligning to TRBD2. Trimming took 3 bases from V and 2 from J; bases not matched to a gene: 5. Germline V CDR1 and CDR2: SGHKS, YYEKEE (reference sequence). CDR3 size: 15 residues. The CDR3 DNA sequence: TGTGCCAGCAGCTATGGGACTAGCGAGACCTACGAGCAGTACTTC. Protein sequence: CASSYGTSETYEQYF.

The V and J genes are TRBV12-3 or TRBV12-4 and TRBJ2-3; D gene ambiguous. Trimming pared 5 bases from V and 4 bases from J, leaving 10 bases between. The CDR3 is made up of 13 amino acids. The CDR3 region is CASSLDRADTQYF. Here the CDR3 DNA reads TGTGCCAGCAGTCTAGACCGAGCAGATACGCAGTATTTT.

This chain links TRBV7-9 with TRBJ2-1, with D hard to call. Germline CDR1 and CDR2: SEHNR and FQNEAQ (reference sequence). Trimming cost V 3 bases and J 7 bases, with 16 bases left between them. The CDR3 is made up of 15 amino acids. The CDR3, as DNA: TGTGCCAGCAGCTTCGTCTCGGCCATTAGGAATGAGCAGTTCTTC. It specifies CASSFVSAIRNEQFF.

V usage is TRBV14 and J usage is TRBJ2-2; D is possibly TRBD1 or TRBD2 (6 bases each). Germline CDR1 and CDR2: SGHDN and FVKESK. The CDR3 loop spans 15 amino acids. V was trimmed by 5 bases and J by 6 bases, leaving 16 bases between them. The CDR3, as DNA: TGTGCCAGCAGCTGGGACAACCCGGGGGCCGGGGAGCTGTTTTTT. This gives the protein CASSWDNPGAGELFF.

This sequence joins TRBV30 and TRBJ1-5; a possible D gene is TRBD1 (5 bases). The V gene lost 2 bases and the J gene lost 6 bases, with 14 bases spanning the gap. This CDR3 is 14 amino acids long. Germline V gene sequence: CDR1 GTSNPN, CDR2 SVGIG (reference sequence). CDR3 DNA: TGTGCCTGGAGTCCGGGGGGTATGGCTCAGCCCCAGCATTTT. Its translation: CAWSPGGMAQPQHF.

The chain is built from TRBV20-1 and TRBJ2-1, with a tentative D call TRBD2 (6 bases). The CDR3 runs 17 residues. Germline V gene sequence: CDR1 DFQATT, CDR2 SNEGSKA (reference sequence). V was trimmed by 1 base and J by 6 bases, leaving 22 bases between them. In DNA form, the CDR3 reads TGCAGTGCTAGAGGAGGCCCCTTAGCGGCAGGCGGCAATGAGCAGTTCTTC. Residues: CSARGGPLAAGGNEQFF.

The rearrangement uses TRBV5-1 and TRBJ2-6; D is unresolved. The V gene lost 0 bases and the J gene lost 4 bases, with 11 bases spanning the gap. CDR3 length equals 16 residues. CDR1 and CDR2 (germline): SGHRS, YFSETQ. The CDR3 bases are TGCGCCAGCAGCTTGGCCCAGACCGGCGGGGCCAACGTCCTGACTTTC. Encoded protein: CASSLAQTGGANVLTF.

The genes are TRBV6-1 and TRBJ2-7; possibly TRBD2 for D (5 bases). This CDR3 spans 14 amino acids. Germline lookup yields CDR1 MNHNS and CDR2 SASEGT. V was pared by 7 bases and J by 4 bases, with 17 bases between. The CDR3 loop is CASTPRVGGYEQYF. The CDR3 DNA reads TGTGCCAGCACCCCTCGGGTAGGAGGATACGAGCAGTACTTC.

This clonotype showed up just once. The rearrangement uses TRBV27 and TRBJ1-1; 11 nucleotides agree with TRBD1. The V segment lost 0 bases and the J segment 5 bases; nucleotides outside the gene matches: 8. Germline V gives CDR1 MNHEY, CDR2 SMNVEV (reference sequence). The CDR3 contains 17 residues. CDR3 nucleotide sequence: TGTGCCAGCAGTTTATCGGGACAGGGGGTTGGTTTAACTGAAGCTTTCTTT. Protein product: CASSLSGQGVGLTEAFF.

This clonotype came up once. The CDR3 is CASSWDRVGNTEAFF. The CDR3 nucleotides read TGCGCCAGCAGCTGGGACAGGGTTGGAAACACTGAAGCTTTCTTT. This chain uses TRBV5-1 with TRBJ1-1, with 9 bases fitting TRBD1. Germline loops: CDR1 SGHRS, CDR2 YFSETQ. J gave up 2 bases and V 3 bases, and 5 bases lay outside the gene matches. CDR3 length equals 15 residues.

V gene TRBV20-1 combines with J gene TRBJ2-1; D might be TRBD1 (5 bases). CDR3 size: 14 residues. In germline, CDR1 is DFQATT, CDR2 SNEGSKA (reference sequence). The V end was cut by 0 bases, the J end by 2 bases, with 8 bases between. CDR3 DNA sequence: TGCAGTGCTAGAGATCAGGGTACCTACAATGAGCAGTTCTTC. It is translated as CSARDQGTYNEQFF.

The V and J genes are TRBV5-1 and TRBJ2-3, with D unresolved. The CDR3 extends over 16 amino acids. The germline V and J ends were trimmed by 4 bases and 10 bases, with 25 bases remaining between them. Germline-derived CDR1 and CDR2 are SGHRS and YFSETQ. CDR3: CASSSSIVGNLGPQYF. The CDR3 coding sequence is TGCGCCAGCAGCAGCAGTATTGTTGGGAACCTGGGTCCGCAGTATTTT.

This chain connects TRBV13 to TRBJ1-6; D perhaps matches TRBD1 (5 bases). Trimming pared 2 bases from V and 7 bases from J, leaving 6 bases between. In germline, CDR1 is PRHDT, CDR2 FYEKMQ (reference sequence). The CDR3 covers 13 residues. The CDR3 region has the DNA TGTGCCAGCAGCTTATGGGGGAATTCACCCCTCCACTTT. This gives the protein CASSLWGNSPLHF.

This clonotype was seen a few times. The V gene is TRBV12-3 or TRBV12-4, the J gene TRBJ1-2, with unresolved D. The V and J ends lost 5 bases and 2 bases respectively, with 9 bases between them. This CDR3 comprises 13 residues. In DNA, the CDR3 is TGTGCCAGCAGTCAGGACGGAAACTATGGCTACACCTTC. Translated: CASSQDGNYGYTF.